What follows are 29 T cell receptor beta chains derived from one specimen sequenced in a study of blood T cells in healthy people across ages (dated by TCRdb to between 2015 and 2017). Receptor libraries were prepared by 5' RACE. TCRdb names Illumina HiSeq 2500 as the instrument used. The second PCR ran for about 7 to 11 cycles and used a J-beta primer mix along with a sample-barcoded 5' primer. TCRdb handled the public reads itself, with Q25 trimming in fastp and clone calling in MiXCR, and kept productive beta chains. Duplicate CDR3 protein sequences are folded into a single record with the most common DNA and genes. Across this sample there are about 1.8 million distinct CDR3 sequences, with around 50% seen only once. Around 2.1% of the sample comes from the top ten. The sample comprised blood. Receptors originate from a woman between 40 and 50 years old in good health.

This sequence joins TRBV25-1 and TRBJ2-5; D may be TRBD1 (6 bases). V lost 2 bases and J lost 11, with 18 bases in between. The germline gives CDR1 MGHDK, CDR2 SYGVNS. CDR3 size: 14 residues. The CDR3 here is CASSEQGWTYGQYF. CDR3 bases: TGTGCCAGCAGTGAACAGGGGTGGACCTACGGGCAGTACTTC.

The CDR3: CASSVRTGPNYGYTF. The CDR3 DNA reads TGTGCCAGCAGCGTCCGGACAGGGCCCAACTATGGCTACACCTTC. J is TRBJ1-2 and V is TRBV9, with 8 bases identical to TRBD1. There are 15 residues in the CDR3. Germline V lookup: CDR1 SGDLS, CDR2 YYNGEE. V was clipped by 2 bases and J by 2 bases; unmatched bases: 5.

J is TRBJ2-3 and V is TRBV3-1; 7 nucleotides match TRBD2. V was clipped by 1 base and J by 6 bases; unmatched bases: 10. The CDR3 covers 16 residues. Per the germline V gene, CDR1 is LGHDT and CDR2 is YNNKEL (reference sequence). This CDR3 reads CASSQVRLAVGDTQYF. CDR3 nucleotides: TGTGCCAGCAGCCAAGTCCGTCTAGCGGTGGGGGATACGCAGTATTTT.

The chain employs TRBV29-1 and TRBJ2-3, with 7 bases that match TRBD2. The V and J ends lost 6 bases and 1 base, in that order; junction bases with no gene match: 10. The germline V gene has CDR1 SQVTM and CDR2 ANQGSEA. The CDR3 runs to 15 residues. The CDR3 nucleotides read TGCAGCGTGGCGGTGGGAGGGGCTGGCACAGATACGCAGTATTTT. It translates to CSVAVGGAGTDTQYF.

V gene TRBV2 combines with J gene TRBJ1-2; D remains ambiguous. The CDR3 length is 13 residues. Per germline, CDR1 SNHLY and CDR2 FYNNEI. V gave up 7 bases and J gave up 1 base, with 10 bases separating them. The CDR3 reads CASNLDRNYGYTF. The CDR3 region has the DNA TGTGCCAGCAACTTGGACCGTAACTATGGCTACACCTTC.

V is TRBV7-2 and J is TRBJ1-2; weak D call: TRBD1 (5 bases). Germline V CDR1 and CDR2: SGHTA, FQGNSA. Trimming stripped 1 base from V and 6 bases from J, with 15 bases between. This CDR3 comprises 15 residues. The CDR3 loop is CASSLEVGRVDGYTF. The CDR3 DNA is TGTGCCAGCAGCTTAGAGGTGGGCAGGGTGGATGGCTACACCTTC.

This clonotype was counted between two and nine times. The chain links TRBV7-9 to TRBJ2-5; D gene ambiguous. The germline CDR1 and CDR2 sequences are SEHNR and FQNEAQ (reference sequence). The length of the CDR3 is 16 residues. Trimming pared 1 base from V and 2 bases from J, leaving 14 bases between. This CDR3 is CASSLEARQLQETQYF. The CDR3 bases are TGTGCCAGCAGCTTAGAAGCGCGGCAATTACAAGAGACCCAGTACTTC.

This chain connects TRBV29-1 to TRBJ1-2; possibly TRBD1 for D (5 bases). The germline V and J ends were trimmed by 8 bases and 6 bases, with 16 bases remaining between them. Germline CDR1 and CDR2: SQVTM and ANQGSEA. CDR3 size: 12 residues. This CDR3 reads CSLMMGGNGYTF. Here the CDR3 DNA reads TGCAGCCTAATGATGGGGGGGAATGGCTACACCTTC.

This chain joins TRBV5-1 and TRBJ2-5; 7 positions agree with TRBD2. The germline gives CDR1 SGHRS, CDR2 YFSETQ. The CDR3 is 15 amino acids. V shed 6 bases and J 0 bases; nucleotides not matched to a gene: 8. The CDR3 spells CASTLGLLNQETQYF. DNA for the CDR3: TGCGCCAGCACCCTGGGACTACTTAACCAAGAGACCCAGTACTTC.

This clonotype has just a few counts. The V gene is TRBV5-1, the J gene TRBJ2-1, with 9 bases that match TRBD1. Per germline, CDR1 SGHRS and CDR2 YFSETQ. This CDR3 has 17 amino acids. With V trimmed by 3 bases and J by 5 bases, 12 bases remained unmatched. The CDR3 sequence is CASSSQLTGGLDNEQFF. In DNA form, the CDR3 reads TGCGCCAGCAGCTCACAACTTACAGGGGGCTTAGACAATGAGCAGTTCTTC.

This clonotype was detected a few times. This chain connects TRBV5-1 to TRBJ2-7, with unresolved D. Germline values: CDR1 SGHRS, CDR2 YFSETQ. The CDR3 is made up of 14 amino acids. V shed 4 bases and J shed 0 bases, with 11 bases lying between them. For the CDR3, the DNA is TGCGCCAGCAGCAGTTACTCGAGCTCCTACGAGCAGTACTTC. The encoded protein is CASSSYSSSYEQYF.

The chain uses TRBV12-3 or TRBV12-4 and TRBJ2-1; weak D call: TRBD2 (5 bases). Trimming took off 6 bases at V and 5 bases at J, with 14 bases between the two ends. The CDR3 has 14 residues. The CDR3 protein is CASRLRGRDNEQFF. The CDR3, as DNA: TGTGCCAGCAGACTACGGGGTAGGGACAATGAGCAGTTCTTC.

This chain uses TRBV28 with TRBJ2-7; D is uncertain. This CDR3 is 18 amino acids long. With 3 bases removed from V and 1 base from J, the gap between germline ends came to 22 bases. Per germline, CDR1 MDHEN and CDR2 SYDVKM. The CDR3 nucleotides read TGTGCCAGCAGTTTGGTGCCAACCACTCAGACTCTTTCCTACGAGCAGTACTTC. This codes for CASSLVPTTQTLSYEQYF. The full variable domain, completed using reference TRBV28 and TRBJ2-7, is DVKVTQSSRYLVKRTGEKVFLECVQDMDHENMFWYRQDPGLGLRLIYFSYDVKMKEKGDIPEGYSVSREKKERFSLILESASTNQTSMYLCASSLVPTTQTLSYEQYFGPGTRLTVT.

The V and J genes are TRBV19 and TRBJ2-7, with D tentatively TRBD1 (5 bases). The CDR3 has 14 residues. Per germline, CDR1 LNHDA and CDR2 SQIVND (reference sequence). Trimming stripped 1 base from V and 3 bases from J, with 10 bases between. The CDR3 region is CASSIGQGGYEQYF. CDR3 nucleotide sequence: TGTGCCAGTAGTATAGGGCAGGGTGGCTACGAGCAGTACTTC.

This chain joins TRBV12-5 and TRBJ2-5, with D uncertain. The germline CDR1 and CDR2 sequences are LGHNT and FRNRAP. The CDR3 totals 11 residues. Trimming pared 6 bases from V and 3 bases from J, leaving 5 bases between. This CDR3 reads CASGYEETQYF. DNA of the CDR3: TGTGCTAGTGGATACGAAGAGACCCAGTACTTC.

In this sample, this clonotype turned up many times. The CDR3: CASSPTGTSTDTQYF. The CDR3, as DNA: TGTGCCAGCAGCCCTACCGGGACTAGCACAGATACGCAGTATTTT. This rearrangement joins TRBV3-1 to TRBJ2-3, with D possibly matching TRBD2 (6 bases). Germline V gene data show CDR1 as LGHDT and CDR2 as YNNKEL (reference sequence). The V end was cut by 4 bases, the J end by 0 bases, with 11 bases between. This CDR3 spans 15 amino acids.

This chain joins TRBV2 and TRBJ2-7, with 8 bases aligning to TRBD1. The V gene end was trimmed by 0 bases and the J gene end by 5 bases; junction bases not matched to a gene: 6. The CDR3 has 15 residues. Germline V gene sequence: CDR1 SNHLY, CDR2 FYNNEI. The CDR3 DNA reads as TGTGCCAGCAGTGAAGCCCAGGGGGCGCTTGACGAGCAGTACTTC. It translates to CASSEAQGALDEQYF.

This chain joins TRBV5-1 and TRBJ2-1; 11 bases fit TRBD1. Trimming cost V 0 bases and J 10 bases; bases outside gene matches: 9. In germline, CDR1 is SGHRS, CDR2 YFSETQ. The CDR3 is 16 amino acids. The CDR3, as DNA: TGCGCCAGCAGCTTGGTCTGGGACAGGGGGACCAAGGAGCAGTTCTTC. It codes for CASSLVWDRGTKEQFF.

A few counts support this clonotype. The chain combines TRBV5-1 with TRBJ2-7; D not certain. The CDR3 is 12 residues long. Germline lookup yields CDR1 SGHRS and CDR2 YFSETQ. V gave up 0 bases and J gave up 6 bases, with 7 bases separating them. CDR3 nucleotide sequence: TGCGCCAGCAGCTTGGAAGGGTCCGAGCAGTACTTC. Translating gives CASSLEGSEQYF.

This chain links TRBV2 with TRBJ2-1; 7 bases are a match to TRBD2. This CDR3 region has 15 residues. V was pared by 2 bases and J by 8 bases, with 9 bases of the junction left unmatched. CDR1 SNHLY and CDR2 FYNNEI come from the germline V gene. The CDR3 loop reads CASSETRGLTDEQFF. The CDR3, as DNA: TGTGCCAGCAGTGAAACCCGGGGACTAACGGATGAGCAGTTCTTC.

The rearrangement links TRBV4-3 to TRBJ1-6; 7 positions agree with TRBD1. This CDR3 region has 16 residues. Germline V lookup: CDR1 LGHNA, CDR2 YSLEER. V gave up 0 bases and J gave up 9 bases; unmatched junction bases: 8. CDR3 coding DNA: TGCGCCAGCAGCCAAGATCGAACAGGGGTCAGTTCACCCCTCCACTTT. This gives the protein CASSQDRTGVSSPLHF.

The CDR3 loop is CASSLGGRLGQETQYF. The CDR3 DNA reads as TGTGCCAGCAGCTTGGGTGGTCGGCTGGGACAAGAGACCCAGTACTTC. The genes are TRBV7-2 and TRBJ2-5; D unclear. Germline V gives CDR1 SGHTA, CDR2 FQGNSA. V was shortened by 3 bases and J by 2 bases, with 16 bases between the two germline ends. The CDR3 sequence is 16 residues long.

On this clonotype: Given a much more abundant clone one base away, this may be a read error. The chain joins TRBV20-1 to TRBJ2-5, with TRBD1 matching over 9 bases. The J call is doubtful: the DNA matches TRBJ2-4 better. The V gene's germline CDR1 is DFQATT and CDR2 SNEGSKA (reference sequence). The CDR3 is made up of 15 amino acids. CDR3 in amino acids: CSARNPTGGRCIQYF. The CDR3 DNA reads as TGCAGTGCGCGGAACCCGACAGGGGGGCGTTGCATTCAGTACTTC.

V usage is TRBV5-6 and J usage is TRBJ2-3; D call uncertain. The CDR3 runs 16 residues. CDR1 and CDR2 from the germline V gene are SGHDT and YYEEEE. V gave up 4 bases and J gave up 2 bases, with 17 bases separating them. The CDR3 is CASSPPGRTHTDTQYF. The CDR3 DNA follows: TGTGCCAGCAGCCCCCCAGGAAGGACCCACACAGATACGCAGTATTTT. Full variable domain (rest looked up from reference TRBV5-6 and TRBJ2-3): DAGVTQSPTHLIKTRGQQVTLRCSPKSGHDTVSWYQQALGQGPQFIFQYYEEEERQRGNFPDRFSGHQFPNYSSELNVNALLLGDSALYLCASSPPGRTHTDTQYFGPGTRLTVL.

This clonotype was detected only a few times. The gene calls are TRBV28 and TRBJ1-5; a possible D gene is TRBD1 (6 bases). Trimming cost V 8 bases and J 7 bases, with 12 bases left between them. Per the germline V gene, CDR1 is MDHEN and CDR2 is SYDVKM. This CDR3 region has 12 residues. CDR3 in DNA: TGTGCCAGCCACAGGGCGATGCAGCCCCAGCATTTT. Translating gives CASHRAMQPQHF. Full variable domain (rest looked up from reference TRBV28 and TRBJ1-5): DVKVTQSSRYLVKRTGEKVFLECVQDMDHENMFWYRQDPGLGLRLIYFSYDVKMKEKGDIPEGYSVSREKKERFSLILESASTNQTSMYLCASHRAMQPQHFGDGTRLSIL.

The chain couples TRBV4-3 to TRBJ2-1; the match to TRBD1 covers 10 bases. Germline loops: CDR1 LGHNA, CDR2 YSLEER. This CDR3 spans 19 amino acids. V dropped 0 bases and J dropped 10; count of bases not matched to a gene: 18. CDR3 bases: TGCGCCAGCAGCCAAGATCTGGGGTTCCGGACAGGGGGGCAGCGGGAGCAGTTCTTC. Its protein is CASSQDLGFRTGGQREQFF.

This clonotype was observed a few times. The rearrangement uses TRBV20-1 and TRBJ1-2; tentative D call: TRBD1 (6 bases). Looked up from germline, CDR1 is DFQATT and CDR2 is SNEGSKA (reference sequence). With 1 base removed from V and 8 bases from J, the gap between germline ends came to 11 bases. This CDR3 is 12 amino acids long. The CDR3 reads CSARVAGAGYTF. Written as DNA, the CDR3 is TGCAGTGCTAGAGTTGCAGGGGCGGGCTACACCTTC.

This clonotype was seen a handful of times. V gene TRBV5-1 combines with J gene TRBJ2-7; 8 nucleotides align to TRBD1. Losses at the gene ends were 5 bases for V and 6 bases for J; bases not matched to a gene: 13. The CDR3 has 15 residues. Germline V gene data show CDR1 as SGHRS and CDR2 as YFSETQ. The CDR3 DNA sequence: TGCGCCAGCAGGAGAGAGGCAGGGGGCATGGGCGAGCAGTACTTC. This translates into CASRREAGGMGEQYF.

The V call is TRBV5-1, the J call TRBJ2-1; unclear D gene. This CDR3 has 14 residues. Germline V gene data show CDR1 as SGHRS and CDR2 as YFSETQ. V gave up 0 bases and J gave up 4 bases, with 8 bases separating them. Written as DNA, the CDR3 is TGCGCCAGCAGCTTGGAACGCTCTTACAATGAGCAGTTCTTC. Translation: CASSLERSYNEQFF.